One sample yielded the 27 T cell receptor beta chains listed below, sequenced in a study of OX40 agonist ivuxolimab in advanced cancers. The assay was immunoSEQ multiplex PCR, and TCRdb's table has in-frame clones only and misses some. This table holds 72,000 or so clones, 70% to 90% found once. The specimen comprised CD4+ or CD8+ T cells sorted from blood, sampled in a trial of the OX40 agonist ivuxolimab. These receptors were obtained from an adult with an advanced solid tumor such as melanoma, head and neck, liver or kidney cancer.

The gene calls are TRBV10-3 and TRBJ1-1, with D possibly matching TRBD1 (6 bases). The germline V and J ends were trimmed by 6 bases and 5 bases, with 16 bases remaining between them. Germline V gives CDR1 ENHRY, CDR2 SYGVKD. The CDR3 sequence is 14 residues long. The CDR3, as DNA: TGTGCCATCAGACATGGCCAGGGGTCGACTGAAGCTTTCTTT. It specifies CAIRHGQGSTEAFF.

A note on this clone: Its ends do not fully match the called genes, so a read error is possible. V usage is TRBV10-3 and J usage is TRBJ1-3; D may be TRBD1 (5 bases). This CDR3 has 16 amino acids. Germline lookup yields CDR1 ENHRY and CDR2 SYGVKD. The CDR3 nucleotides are TGTGCCAGCAGTGCTGTTCAGGGAGGATATGGAAACACCATATATTTT. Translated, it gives CASSAVQGGYGNTIYF.

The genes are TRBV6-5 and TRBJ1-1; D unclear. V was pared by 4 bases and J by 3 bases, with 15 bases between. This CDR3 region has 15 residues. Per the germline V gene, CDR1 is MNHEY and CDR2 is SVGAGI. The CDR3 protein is CASSFSLSGDTEAFF. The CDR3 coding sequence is TGTGCCAGCAGTTTTTCTCTGAGTGGGGACACTGAAGCTTTCTTT.

The CDR3 sequence is CASSLTGSNEQYF. The CDR3 nucleotides are TGTGCCAGCAGTCTGACAGGGTCAAACGAGCAGTACTTC. V usage is TRBV6-6 and J usage is TRBJ2-7, with 7 bases identical to TRBD1. V shed 5 bases, J shed 5 bases, and the junction held 6 bases outside the gene matches. Germline CDR1 reads MNHNY; CDR2 reads SVGAGI (reference sequence). This CDR3 region has 13 residues.

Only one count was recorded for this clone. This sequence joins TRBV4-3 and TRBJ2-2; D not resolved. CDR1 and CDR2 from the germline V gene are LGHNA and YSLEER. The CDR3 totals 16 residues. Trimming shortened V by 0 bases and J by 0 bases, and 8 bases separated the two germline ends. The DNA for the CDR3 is TGCGCCAGCAGCCAAGATCTCAGCGCGAACACCGGGGAGCTGTTTTTT. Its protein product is CASSQDLSANTGELFF.

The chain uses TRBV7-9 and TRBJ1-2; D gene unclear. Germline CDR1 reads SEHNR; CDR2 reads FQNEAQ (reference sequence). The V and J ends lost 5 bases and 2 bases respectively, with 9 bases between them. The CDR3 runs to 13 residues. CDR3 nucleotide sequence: TGTGCCAGCAGCCCTCGAGGCAACTATGGCTACACCTTC. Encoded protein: CASSPRGNYGYTF.

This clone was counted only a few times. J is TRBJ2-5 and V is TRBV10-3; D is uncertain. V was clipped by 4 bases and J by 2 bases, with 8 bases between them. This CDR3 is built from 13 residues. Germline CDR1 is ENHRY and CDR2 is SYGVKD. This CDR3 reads CAISGADQETQYF. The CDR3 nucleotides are TGTGCCATCAGTGGGGCAGATCAAGAGACCCAGTACTTC.

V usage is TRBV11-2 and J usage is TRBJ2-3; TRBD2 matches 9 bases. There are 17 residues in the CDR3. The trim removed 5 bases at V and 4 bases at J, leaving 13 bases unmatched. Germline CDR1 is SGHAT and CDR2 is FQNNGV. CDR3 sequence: CASSPRWGGRASDTQYF. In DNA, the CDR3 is TGTGCCAGCAGCCCACGATGGGGCGGGAGGGCCTCAGATACGCAGTATTTT.

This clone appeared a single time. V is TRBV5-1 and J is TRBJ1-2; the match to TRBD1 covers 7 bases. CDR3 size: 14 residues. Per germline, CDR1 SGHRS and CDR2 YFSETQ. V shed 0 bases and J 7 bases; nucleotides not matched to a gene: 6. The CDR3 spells CASSLGQGVAGYTF. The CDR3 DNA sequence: TGCGCCAGCAGCTTGGGACAGGGTGTCGCTGGCTACACCTTC.

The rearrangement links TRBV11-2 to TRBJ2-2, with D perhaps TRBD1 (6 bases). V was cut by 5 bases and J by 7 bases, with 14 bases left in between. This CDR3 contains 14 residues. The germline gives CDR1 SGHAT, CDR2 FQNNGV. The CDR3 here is CASSLGQSSGELFF. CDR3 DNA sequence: TGTGCCAGCAGCCTAGGACAGTCTAGCGGGGAGCTGTTTTTT.

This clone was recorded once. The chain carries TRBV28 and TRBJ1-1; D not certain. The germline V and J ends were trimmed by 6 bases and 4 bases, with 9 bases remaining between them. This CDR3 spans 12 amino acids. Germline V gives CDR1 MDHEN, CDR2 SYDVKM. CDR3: CASRSKVTEAFF. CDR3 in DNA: TGTGCCAGCAGGAGTAAGGTCACTGAAGCTTTCTTT.

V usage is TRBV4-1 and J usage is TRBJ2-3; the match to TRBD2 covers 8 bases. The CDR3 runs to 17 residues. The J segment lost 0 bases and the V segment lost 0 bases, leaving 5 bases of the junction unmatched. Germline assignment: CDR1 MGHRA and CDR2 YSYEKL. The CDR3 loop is CASSQEWGLVSTDTQYF. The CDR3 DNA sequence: TGCGCCAGCAGCCAAGAGTGGGGACTAGTTAGCACAGATACGCAGTATTTT.

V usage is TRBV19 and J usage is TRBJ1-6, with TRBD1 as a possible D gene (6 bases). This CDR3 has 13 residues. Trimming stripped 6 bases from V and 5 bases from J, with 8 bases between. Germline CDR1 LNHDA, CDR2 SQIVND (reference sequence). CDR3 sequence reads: CASRDSHNSPLHF. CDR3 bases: TGTGCCAGTAGGGACAGCCATAATTCACCCCTCCACTTT.

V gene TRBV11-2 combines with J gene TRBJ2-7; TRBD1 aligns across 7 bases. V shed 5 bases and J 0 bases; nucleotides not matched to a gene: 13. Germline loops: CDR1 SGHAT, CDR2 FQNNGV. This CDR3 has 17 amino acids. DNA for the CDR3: TGTGCCAGCAGCCGCCGTAAACAGGGGATTTCCTCCTACGAGCAGTACTTC. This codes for CASSRRKQGISSYEQYF.

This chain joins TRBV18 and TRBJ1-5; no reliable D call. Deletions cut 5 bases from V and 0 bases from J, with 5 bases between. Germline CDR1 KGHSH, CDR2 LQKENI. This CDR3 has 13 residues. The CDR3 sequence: CASSGDSNQPQHF. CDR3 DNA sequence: TGTGCCAGCTCAGGGGATAGCAATCAGCCCCAGCATTTT.

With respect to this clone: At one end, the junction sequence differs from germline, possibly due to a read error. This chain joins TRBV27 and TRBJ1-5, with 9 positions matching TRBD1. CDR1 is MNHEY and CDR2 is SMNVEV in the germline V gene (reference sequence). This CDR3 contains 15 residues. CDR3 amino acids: CASGFGQGSNQPQHF. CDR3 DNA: TGTGCCAGCGGTTTCGGACAGGGGTCCAATCAGCCCCAGCATTTT.

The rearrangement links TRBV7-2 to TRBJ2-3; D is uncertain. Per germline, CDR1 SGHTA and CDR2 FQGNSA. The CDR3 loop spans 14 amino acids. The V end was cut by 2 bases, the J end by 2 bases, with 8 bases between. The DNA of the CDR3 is TGTGCCAGCAGCTTACGGTCTGACACAGATACGCAGTATTTT. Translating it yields CASSLRSDTDTQYF.

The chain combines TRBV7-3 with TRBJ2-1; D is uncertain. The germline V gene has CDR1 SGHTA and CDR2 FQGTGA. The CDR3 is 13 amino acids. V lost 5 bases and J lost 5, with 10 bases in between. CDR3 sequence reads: CASSRDGNNEQFF. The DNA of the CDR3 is TGTGCCAGCAGCCGCGACGGTAACAATGAGCAGTTCTTC. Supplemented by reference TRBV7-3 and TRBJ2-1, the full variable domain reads GAGVSQTPSNKVTEKGKYVELRCDPISGHTALYWYRQSLGQGPEFLIYFQGTGAADDSGLPNDRFFAVRPEGSVSTLKIQRTERGDSAVYLCASSRDGNNEQFFGPGTRLTVL.

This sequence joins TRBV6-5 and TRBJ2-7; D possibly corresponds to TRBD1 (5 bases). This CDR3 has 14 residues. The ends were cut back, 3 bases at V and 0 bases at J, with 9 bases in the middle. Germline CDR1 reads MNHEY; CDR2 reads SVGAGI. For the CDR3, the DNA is TGTGCCAGCAGTTATTACAGGAGCTCCTACGAGCAGTACTTC. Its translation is CASSYYRSSYEQYF.

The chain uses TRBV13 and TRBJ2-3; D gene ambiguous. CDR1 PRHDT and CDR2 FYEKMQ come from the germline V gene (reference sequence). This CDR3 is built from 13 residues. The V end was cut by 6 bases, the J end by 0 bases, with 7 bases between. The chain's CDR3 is CASSPASTDTQYF. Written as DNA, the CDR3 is TGTGCCAGCAGTCCCGCCAGCACAGATACGCAGTATTTT.

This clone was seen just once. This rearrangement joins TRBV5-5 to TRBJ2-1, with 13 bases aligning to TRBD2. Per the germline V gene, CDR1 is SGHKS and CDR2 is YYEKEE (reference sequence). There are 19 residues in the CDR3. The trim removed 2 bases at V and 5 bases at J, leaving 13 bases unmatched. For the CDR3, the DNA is TGTGCCAGCAGCTTTGCGGGCCTGGGACTAGCGGGACACGACAATGAGCAGTTCTTC. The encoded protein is CASSFAGLGLAGHDNEQFF.

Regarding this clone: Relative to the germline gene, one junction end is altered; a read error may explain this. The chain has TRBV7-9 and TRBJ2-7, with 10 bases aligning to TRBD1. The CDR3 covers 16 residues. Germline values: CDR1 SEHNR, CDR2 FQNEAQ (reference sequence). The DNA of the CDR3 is TGTGCCAGCAGCTTCCGGGACAGGGGAGGCTCCCACGAGCAGTACTTC. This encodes CASSFRDRGGSHEQYF.

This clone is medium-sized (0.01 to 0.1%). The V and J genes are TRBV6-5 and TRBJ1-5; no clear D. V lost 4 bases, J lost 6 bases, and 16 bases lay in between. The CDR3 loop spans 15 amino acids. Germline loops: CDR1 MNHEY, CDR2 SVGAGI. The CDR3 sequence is CASSLGPLVGQPQHF. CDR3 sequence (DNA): TGTGCCAGCAGTTTAGGACCCCTGGTAGGTCAGCCCCAGCATTTT.

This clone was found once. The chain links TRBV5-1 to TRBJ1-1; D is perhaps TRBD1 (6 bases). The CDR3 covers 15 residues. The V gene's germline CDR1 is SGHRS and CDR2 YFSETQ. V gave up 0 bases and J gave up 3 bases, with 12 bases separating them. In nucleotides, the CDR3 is TGCGCCAGCAGCTTGGCAGGGGTTCCGTACACTGAAGCTTTCTTT. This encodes CASSLAGVPYTEAFF.

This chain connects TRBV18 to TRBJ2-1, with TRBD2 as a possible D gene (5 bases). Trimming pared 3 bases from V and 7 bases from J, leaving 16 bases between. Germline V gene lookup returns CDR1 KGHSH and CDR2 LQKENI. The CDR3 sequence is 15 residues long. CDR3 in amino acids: CASSPRAGEMNEQFF. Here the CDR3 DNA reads TGTGCCAGCTCACCTCGGGCCGGGGAGATGAATGAGCAGTTCTTC.

In DNA form, the CDR3 reads TGTGCCAGCAGTGGGACAGGGGTCACTGAAGCTTTCTTT. As protein: CASSGTGVTEAFF. The chain couples TRBV28 to TRBJ1-1, with 10 bases lining up with TRBD1. This CDR3 is 13 amino acids long. V lost 5 bases, J lost 4 bases, and 1 base stayed unmatched. Germline V gene sequence: CDR1 MDHEN, CDR2 SYDVKM.

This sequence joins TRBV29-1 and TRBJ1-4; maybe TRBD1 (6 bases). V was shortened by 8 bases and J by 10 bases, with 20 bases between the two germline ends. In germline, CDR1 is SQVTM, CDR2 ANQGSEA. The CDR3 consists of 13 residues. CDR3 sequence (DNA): TGCAGCTTCCGGGACACCTCTTCCGGAAAACTGTTTTTT. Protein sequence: CSFRDTSSGKLFF.